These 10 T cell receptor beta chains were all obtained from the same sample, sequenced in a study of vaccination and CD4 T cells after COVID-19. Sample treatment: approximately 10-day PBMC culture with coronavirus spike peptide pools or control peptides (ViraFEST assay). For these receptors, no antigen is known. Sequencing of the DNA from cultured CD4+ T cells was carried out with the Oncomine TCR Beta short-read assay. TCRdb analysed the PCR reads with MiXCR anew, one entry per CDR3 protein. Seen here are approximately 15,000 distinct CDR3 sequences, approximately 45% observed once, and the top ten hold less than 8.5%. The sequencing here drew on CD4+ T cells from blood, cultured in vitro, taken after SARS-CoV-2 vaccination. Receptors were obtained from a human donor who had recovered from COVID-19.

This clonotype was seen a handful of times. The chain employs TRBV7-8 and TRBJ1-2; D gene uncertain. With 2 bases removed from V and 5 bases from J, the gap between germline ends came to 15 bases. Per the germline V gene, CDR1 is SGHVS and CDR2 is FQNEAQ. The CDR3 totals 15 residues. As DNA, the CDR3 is TGTGCCAGCAGCTTACAAGCCCGGGGTGGTTATGGCTACACCTTC. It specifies CASSLQARGGYGYTF.

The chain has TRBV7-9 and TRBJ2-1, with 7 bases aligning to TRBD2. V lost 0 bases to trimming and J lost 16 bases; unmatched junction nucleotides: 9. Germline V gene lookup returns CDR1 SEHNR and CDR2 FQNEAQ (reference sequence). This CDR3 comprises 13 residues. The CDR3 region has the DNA TGTGCCAGCAGCTTAGCGATGAGGCGGGGGAAATTCTTC. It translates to CASSLAMRRGKFF.

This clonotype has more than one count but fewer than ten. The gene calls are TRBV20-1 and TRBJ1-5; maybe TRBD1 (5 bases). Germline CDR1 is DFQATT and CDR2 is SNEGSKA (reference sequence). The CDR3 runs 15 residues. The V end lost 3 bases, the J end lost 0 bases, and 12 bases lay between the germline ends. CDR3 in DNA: TGCAGTGCTAGTGTCGGCAGGGCTAGCAATCAGCCCCAGCATTTT. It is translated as CSASVGRASNQPQHF.

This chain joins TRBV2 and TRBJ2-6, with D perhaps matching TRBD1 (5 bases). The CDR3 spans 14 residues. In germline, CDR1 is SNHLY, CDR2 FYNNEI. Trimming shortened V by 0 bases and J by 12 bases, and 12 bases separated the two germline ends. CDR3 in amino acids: CASSEASRVAVLTF. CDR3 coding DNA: TGTGCCAGCAGTGAAGCGTCCAGGGTAGCCGTCCTGACTTTC.

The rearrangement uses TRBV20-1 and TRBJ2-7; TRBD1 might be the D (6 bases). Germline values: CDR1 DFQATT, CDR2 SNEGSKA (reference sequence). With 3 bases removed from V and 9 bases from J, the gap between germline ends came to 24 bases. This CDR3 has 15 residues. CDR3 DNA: TGCAGTGCTAGCGGGGCTGGGGGCCAGCGCATCGGGCAGTACTTC. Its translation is CSASGAGGQRIGQYF.

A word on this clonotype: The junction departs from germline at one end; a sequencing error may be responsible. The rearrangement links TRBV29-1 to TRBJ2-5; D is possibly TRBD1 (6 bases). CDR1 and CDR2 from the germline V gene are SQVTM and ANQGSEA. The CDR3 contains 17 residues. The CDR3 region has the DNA TGCAGCGTTAAAAGGGGGAGAAGGACAGTGCCTCAAGAGACCCTGTACTTC. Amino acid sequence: CSVKRGRRTVPQETLYF.

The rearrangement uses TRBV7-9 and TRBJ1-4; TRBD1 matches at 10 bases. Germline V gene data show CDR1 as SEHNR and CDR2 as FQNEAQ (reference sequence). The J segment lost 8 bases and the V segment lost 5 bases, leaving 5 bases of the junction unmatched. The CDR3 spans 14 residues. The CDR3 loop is CASSRQGAMEKLFF. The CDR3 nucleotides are TGTGCCAGCAGCCGACAGGGGGCGATGGAAAAACTGTTTTTT.

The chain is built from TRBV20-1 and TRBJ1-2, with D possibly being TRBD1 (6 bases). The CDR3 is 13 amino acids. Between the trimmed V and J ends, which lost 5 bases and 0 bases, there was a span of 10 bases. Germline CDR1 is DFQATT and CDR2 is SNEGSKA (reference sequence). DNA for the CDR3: TGCAGTGCTCTCAGGGGCCCTAACTATGGCTACACCTTC. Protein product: CSALRGPNYGYTF.

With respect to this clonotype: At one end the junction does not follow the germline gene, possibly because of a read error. The CDR3 sequence: CASSLVGGLDETQYF. Here the CDR3 DNA reads TGTGCTAGCAGCTTAGTAGGGGGGCTCGACGAGACCCAGTACTTC. The chain is built from TRBV7-7 and TRBJ2-5; either TRBD1 or TRBD2 may supply D (6 bases each). CDR3 size: 15 residues. Germline lookup yields CDR1 SSHAT and CDR2 FNYEAQ (reference sequence).

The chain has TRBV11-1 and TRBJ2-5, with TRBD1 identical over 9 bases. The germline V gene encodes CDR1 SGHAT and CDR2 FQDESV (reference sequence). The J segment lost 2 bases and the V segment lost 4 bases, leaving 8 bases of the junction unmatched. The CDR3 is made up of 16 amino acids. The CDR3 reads CASSSPPGTGQETQYF. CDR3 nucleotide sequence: TGTGCCAGCAGCTCACCGCCTGGGACAGGGCAAGAGACCCAGTACTTC. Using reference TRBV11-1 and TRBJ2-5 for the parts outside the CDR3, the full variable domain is EAEVAQSPRYKITEKSQAVAFWCDPISGHATLYWYRQILGQGPELLVQFQDESVVDDSQLPKDRFSAERLKGVDSTLKIQPAELGDSAMYLCASSSPPGTGQETQYFGPGTRLLVL.